This T cell receptor beta chain was documented in a study of blood T cell repertoires in COVID-19. Study-level background: The United States, Italy and Spain provided the acute and convalescent COVID-19 samples. T cells, B-cell-depleted T cells, or PBMCs provided the cDNA or gDNA that served as material.

This clone has just a few counts. In the source study's methods: Reference gene primer amplification in the assay estimated nucleated cell counts. Here immunoSEQ multiplex PCR was the method, and the copy in TCRdb shows in-frame clones only, minus some. V, J and clone size are taken as reported in that table, and D and trimming were inferred from the DNA itself. The repertoire holds some 160,000 clones, with approximately 83% as singletons. Looked up from germline, CDR1 is MDHEN and CDR2 is SYDVKM. The CDR3 spans 11 residues. With 3 bases removed from V and 7 bases from J, the gap between germline ends came to 6 bases.

This rearrangement joins TRBV28 to TRBJ1-2; unclear D gene. The sequenced sample was peripheral blood. The sequence was collected from a woman older than 75 with acute or convalescent COVID-19. The CDR3 DNA follows: TGTGCCAGCAGTTTTGTAGCTGGCTACACCTTC. Translating it yields CASSFVAGYTF.